This is a list of T cell receptor beta chains from one sample in a study of CD4 T cells in relation to SARS-CoV-2 and coronaviruses. The data were produced by immunoSEQ multiplex PCR, yet TCRdb's version contains in-frame clones alone and is incomplete. The sample yields just under 30,000 clones, more than 75% seen once. Their antigen targets remain unknown. The material sequenced was CD4+ T cells from PBMCs, cultured in vitro. These TCRs come from a human donor in good health. CDR3s include the opening cysteine and the closing phenylalanine or tryptophan. The D gene is left open where the match is weak. Where a row states a size, it is once, few, many or the class of an expanded clone; other rows omit it.

j_gene,abundance,d_gene,v_gene,CDR3aa,CDR3nt
TRBJ1-1,.,.,TRBV6-6,CASREGWETEAFF,TGTGCCAGCAGAGAGGGGTGGGAAACTGAAGCTTTCTTT
TRBJ1-3,.,.,TRBV21-1,CASSKVRRYTGPIGNTIYF,TGTGCCAGCAGCAAAGTTAGGAGATATACAGGGCCCATAGGAAACACCATATATTTT
TRBJ1-4,.,TRBD1,TRBV6-5,CASRRTGEGEKLFF,TGTGCCAGCAGAAGGACAGGGGAAGGTGAAAAACTGTTTTTT
TRBJ2-1,.,.,TRBV2,CASSEAGLEQFF,TGTGCCAGCAGTGAGGCGGGGCTTGAGCAGTTCTTC
TRBJ1-1,once,.,TRBV7-2,CASSSIQGGTEAFF,TGTGCCAGCAGCTCTATACAGGGTGGCACTGAAGCTTTCTTT
TRBJ2-7,.,TRBD2,TRBV14,CASSQAMTSVLSGEQYF,TGTGCCAGCAGCCAGGCTATGACTAGCGTCCTCTCGGGGGAGCAGTACTTC
TRBJ1-5,.,.,TRBV18,CASSGEGNQPQHF,TGTGCCAGCTCGGGAGAAGGCAATCAGCCCCAGCATTTT
TRBJ1-5,.,.,TRBV2,CASSEGAGSQHF,TGTGCCAGCAGTGAAGGGGCAGGGTCCCAGCATTTT
TRBJ2-2,few,TRBD1,TRBV4-1,CASSPPRQGAQPGELFF,TGCGCCAGCAGCCCACCCCGGCAGGGGGCGCAACCCGGGGAGCTGTTTTTT
TRBJ1-1,.,.,TRBV28,CASNPIGRKTEAFF,TGTGCCAGCAACCCGATCGGGAGAAAAACTGAAGCTTTCTTT
TRBJ2-7,.,TRBD1,TRBV7-9,CASSPGTGVREQYF,TGTGCCAGCAGCCCCGGGACAGGGGTTCGGGAGCAGTACTTC
TRBJ2-1,.,.,TRBV21-1,CASSKEVKLEQFF,TGTGCCAGCAGCAAAGAGGTAAAACTTGAGCAGTTCTTC
TRBJ1-5,.,.,TRBV30,CAWSAGVDQHF,TGTGCCTGGAGTGCGGGGGTGGACCAGCATTTT
TRBJ2-5,.,.,TRBV6-5,CASSILGGRLETQYF,TGTGCCAGCAGTATCCTAGGGGGGCGGCTGGAGACCCAGTACTTC
TRBJ2-7,.,.,TRBV5-4,CASSRQASYEQYF,TGTGCCAGCAGCAGACAGGCCTCCTACGAGCAGTACTTC